This T cell receptor beta chain was recovered during a study of graft-versus-host responses after intestinal transplantation. Study as a whole: Transplants were multivisceral, liver-intestinal, or isolated intestinal. Every one of the recipients received anti-thymocyte globulin induction and afterwards took tacrolimus and steroids for around 3 years. Whole-study findings and limits: In recipient marrow, GvH clones were found, and some appeared first in ileum or blood.

This clone was picked up one time. Its antigen is unidentified. Germline CDR1 reads SEHNR; CDR2 reads FQNEAQ (reference sequence). Between the trimmed V and J ends, which lost 5 bases and 0 bases, there was a span of 8 bases. The CDR3 loop spans 14 amino acids. Assay used: immunoSEQ multiplex PCR; TCRdb lists only in-frame clones, some missing. The data hold about 120,000 clones, with over 85% observed a single time. This TCR derives from a human donor who received an intestinal transplant. Sequencing was performed on unstimulated CD4+ T cells sorted from spleen or lymph node cells, taken before intestinal transplant. V gene TRBV7-9 combines with J gene TRBJ1-3; D perhaps matches TRBD1 (5 bases). This CDR3 is CASSPGGSGNTIYF. For the CDR3, the DNA is TGTGCCAGCAGCCCCGGGGGCTCTGGAAACACCATATATTTT. The full variable domain, rest sourced from reference TRBV7-9 and TRBJ1-3, is DTGVSQNPRHKITKRGQNVTFRCDPISEHNRLYWYRQTLGQGPEFLTYFQNEAQLEKSRLLSDRFSAERPKGSFSTLEIQRTEQGDSAMYLCASSPGGSGNTIYFGEGSWLTVV.